A single TCR beta chain is shown here with its context. This clone was recorded a few times. The antigen it binds to is not known. Base qualities were left out, and no much larger clone turns up one base away. The sample belongs to a study of blood T cell repertoires in COVID-19 (dated by TCRdb to about 2020). For the wider study: The collaborator samples originated in the United States, Italy and Spain and spanned the acute and convalescent phases of COVID-19. The prospective study material was composed of cDNA or gDNA derived from T cells, B-cell-depleted T cells, or PBMCs. Subjects who had been exposed to COVID-19, were actively infected with it, or had recovered from it provided the deeply sampled blood TCRbeta repertoires that made up the dataset. A freely available public database, intended as a resource for researchers studying the immune response to SARS-CoV-2, is where the repertoires were released. The samples were drawn from the first 160 participants of the ongoing ImmuneRACE study and from over a thousand subjects provided by 6 global collaborators. The sample metadata nearly always contained a de-identified subject ID, COVID-19 status, age in years and sex. HLA class I and class II types, where available, came from metadata supplied by the sample provider rather than from assay-based typing.

Whole blood was collected in K2EDTA tubes by collaborating institutions according to the institutions' own protocols. For TCRbeta analysis, collaborators shipped samples in one of three forms: frozen whole blood, isolated PBMCs, or DNA extracted from either of those sample types. TCRbeta CDR3 regions were amplified from genomic DNA using the immunoSEQ Assay, a bias-controlled multiplex PCR. For the original study's pipeline: Within the assay, amplification of reference gene primers was used to estimate how many nucleated cells each sample contained. Sequence reads were collapsed and filtered to measure the absolute abundance of every unique TCRbeta CDR3 rearrangement. Productive Simpson clonality was computed per sample as the square root of Simpson's diversity index over productive rearrangements. TCRdb holds this immuneACCESS table with in-frame rearrangements only. Some clones are missing; in checked studies, unresolved V genes explain under half, and the rest has no known cause. The DNA was the basis for D and trimming; V, J and clone size are from that table. Counted in this sample were approximately 90,000 clones; approximately 88% of them appeared once. Together, the top ten hold 31% of the sample.

Overall study outcomes, separate from this receptor: The amount of clinical and demographic metadata varied by source and participant and was provided uncurated.

The sequence was obtained from a woman older than 75 with active or convalescent COVID-19. The specimen was peripheral blood.

The CDR3: CASSPQGPGYTF. In nucleotides, the sequence is TGTGCCAGCAGCCCCCAGGGGCCAGGCTACACCTTC. Rearrangement joined TRBV11-2 to TRBJ1-2, with TRBD1 tentatively as D gene (6 bases match). V is reduced by 5 bases and J by 8 bases, leaving a spacing of 12 bases between them. The CDR3, from cysteine to phenylalanine, totals 12 residues. Just the 36-base CDR3 DNA is kept, in frame starting at base 1. Via the germline V gene, CDR1 is SGHAT and CDR2 FQNNGV.